One and the same sample provided the 26 T cell receptor beta chains below, sequenced in a study of Ad26.COV2.S vaccination and SARS-CoV-2 variants. Using immunoSEQ multiplex PCR, the repertoire was profiled, and TCRdb retains in-frame clones only, with some absent. Of just over 350,000 clones in the sample, about 91% were seen once. The sample here was peripheral blood, taken after recovery from COVID-19. Source of these receptors: a human donor who had recovered from COVID-19.

This chain links TRBV10-3 with TRBJ1-1; 7 bases align to TRBD1. Germline lookup yields CDR1 ENHRY and CDR2 SYGVKD. After removal of 4 bases from V and 1 base from J, the junction contained 3 bases not matched to a gene. The CDR3 is 14 residues long. The chain's CDR3 is CAISGDRENTEAFF. CDR3 DNA: TGTGCCATCAGTGGAGACAGGGAGAACACTGAAGCTTTCTTT.

V gene TRBV4-1 combines with J gene TRBJ1-2; TRBD1 agrees at 8 bases. V lost 4 bases to trimming and J lost 0 bases; unmatched junction nucleotides: 4. The length of the CDR3 is 15 residues. Germline values: CDR1 MGHRA, CDR2 YSYEKL. CDR3 amino acids: CASSPGTGSNYGYTF. The CDR3 DNA sequence: TGCGCCAGCAGCCCCGGGACAGGATCTAACTATGGCTACACCTTC.

This rearrangement joins TRBV27 to TRBJ1-4; TRBD1 is a possible D gene (5 bases). V dropped 1 base and J dropped 6 bases, with 12 bases sitting between them. CDR1 and CDR2 (germline): MNHEY, SMNVEV (reference sequence). The CDR3 consists of 15 residues. This CDR3 is CASSLYTRGDEKLFF. The CDR3 bases are TGTGCCAGCAGTTTATACACCCGGGGGGATGAAAAACTGTTTTTT.

The chain uses TRBV27 and TRBJ1-5, with D unresolved. CDR1 and CDR2 (germline): MNHEY, SMNVEV (reference sequence). The V end was cut by 5 bases, the J end by 1 base, with 9 bases between. The CDR3 totals 14 residues. This CDR3 is CASSLRLSNQPQHF. The DNA for the CDR3 is TGTGCCAGCAGTCTTAGACTGAGCAATCAGCCCCAGCATTTT.

The CDR3 nucleotides read TGCAGCGTACGGAAGGGACAGGGGAACACTGAAGCTTTCTTT. Protein: CSVRKGQGNTEAFF. The chain links TRBV29-1 to TRBJ1-1; TRBD1 agrees at 9 bases. CDR3 length: 14 residues. Germline V gives CDR1 SQVTM, CDR2 ANQGSEA. V was pared by 6 bases and J by 1 base, with 6 bases of the junction left unmatched.

V is TRBV25-1 and J is TRBJ2-5; 11 bases align to TRBD2. The length of the CDR3 is 17 residues. V lost 5 bases, J lost 1 base, and 9 bases stayed unmatched. Germline CDR1 is MGHDK and CDR2 is SYGVNS. The DNA for the CDR3 is TGTGCCAGCAGTCCCCCTCTTCTAGCGGGGGGCCAAGAGACCCAGTACTTC. This translates into CASSPPLLAGGQETQYF.

The chain joins TRBV5-4 to TRBJ2-2; 12 nucleotides agree with TRBD2. Germline CDR1 reads SGHNT; CDR2 reads YYREEE (reference sequence). Unmatched junction bases numbered 13, after V lost 7 bases and J lost 6 bases. The CDR3 contains 17 residues. CDR3 protein: CASRERVASGGAGELFF. CDR3 sequence (DNA): TGTGCCAGCCGAGAGAGGGTTGCTAGCGGGGGGGCCGGGGAGCTGTTTTTT.

The chain uses TRBV4-2 and TRBJ2-7, with 8 bases that match TRBD1. With 3 bases clipped from V and 4 bases from J, the junction kept 5 bases outside the gene matches. The CDR3 runs to 14 residues. The germline CDR1 and CDR2 sequences are LGHNA and YNFKEQ. The CDR3 protein is CASSHAGTGYEQYF. CDR3 coding DNA: TGTGCCAGCAGCCACGCTGGGACAGGTTACGAGCAGTACTTC.

V is TRBV5-1 and J is TRBJ2-7; no clear D. The V gene lost 4 bases and the J gene lost 4 bases, with 15 bases spanning the gap. The germline V gene encodes CDR1 SGHRS and CDR2 YFSETQ. The length of the CDR3 is 14 residues. This chain's CDR3 is CASSADTSLYEQYF. The DNA for the CDR3 is TGCGCCAGCAGCGCCGACACTTCCTTATACGAGCAGTACTTC. Together with reference TRBV5-1 and TRBJ2-7, the CDR3 gives the full variable domain: KAGVTQTPRYLIKTRGQQVTLSCSPISGHRSVSWYQQTPGQGLQFLFEYFSETQRNKGNFPGRFSGRQFSNSRSEMNVSTLELGDSALYLCASSADTSLYEQYFGPGTRLTVT.

The V gene is TRBV13, the J gene TRBJ2-3; 10 bases match TRBD2. This CDR3 is 16 amino acids long. The V and J ends lost 5 bases and 3 bases, in that order; junction bases with no gene match: 8. Germline CDR1 reads PRHDT; CDR2 reads FYEKMQ (reference sequence). DNA for the CDR3: TGTGCCAGCAGCCAGCGAGCGGGGGGGCTTACAGATACGCAGTATTTT. Residues: CASSQRAGGLTDTQYF.

CDR3 sequence reads: CASSPSVQGAEKLFF. CDR3 nucleotide sequence: TGTGCCAGCTCGCCATCGGTCCAGGGGGCGGAAAAACTGTTTTTT. The V and J genes are TRBV2 and TRBJ1-4; 8 bases map to TRBD1. J lost 8 bases, V lost 8 bases, and 13 bases had no gene match. CDR3 length: 15 amino acids. CDR1 and CDR2 (germline): SNHLY, FYNNEI. Variable domain in full (rest from reference TRBV2 and TRBJ1-4): EPEVTQTPSHQVTQMGQEVILRCVPISNHLYFYWYRQILGQKVEFLVSFYNNEISEKSEIFDDQFSVERPDGSNFTLKIRSTKLEDSAMYFCASSPSVQGAEKLFFGSGTQLSVL.

This clone was recorded only once. The chain carries TRBV6-2 or TRBV6-3 and TRBJ2-1; D remains unclear. The V end was cut by 5 bases, the J end by 6 bases, with 8 bases between. Per germline, CDR1 MNHEY and CDR2 SVGEGT. CDR3 length: 12 residues. CDR3: CASSPGSNEQFF. CDR3 DNA: TGTGCCAGCAGTCCGGGCTCCAATGAGCAGTTCTTC.

This chain links TRBV6-2 or TRBV6-3 with TRBJ1-2; D remains unclear. CDR1 is MNHEY, CDR2 SVGEGT, per germline. There are 14 residues in the CDR3. Between the trimmed V and J ends, which lost 6 bases and 5 bases, there was a span of 16 bases. The CDR3 DNA reads as TGTGCCAGCAGCCTCTGGGAACCCGATTATGGCTACACCTTC. This codes for CASSLWEPDYGYTF.

The chain carries TRBV4-1 and TRBJ1-3; tentative D call: TRBD1 (6 bases). Trimming cost V 4 bases and J 4 bases, with 20 bases left between them. Germline V lookup: CDR1 MGHRA, CDR2 YSYEKL. The CDR3 has 17 residues. The CDR3 region is CASSPGGGRGPGNTIYF. DNA for the CDR3: TGCGCCAGCAGCCCCGGAGGGGGGAGAGGGCCCGGAAACACCATATATTTT.

This chain uses TRBV19 with TRBJ1-5, with TRBD1 matching over 7 bases. The ends lost 3 bases at V and 0 bases at J; junction bases unmatched: 8. The length of the CDR3 is 17 residues. CDR1 LNHDA and CDR2 SQIVND come from the germline V gene (reference sequence). The CDR3 sequence: CASSIRGSGGSNQPQHF. The CDR3 DNA reads TGTGCCAGTAGTATCAGGGGGTCAGGGGGTAGCAATCAGCCCCAGCATTTT.

The chain joins TRBV1 to TRBJ1-4; TRBD1 is the table's D call, not checked against the DNA. TRBV1 is a pseudogene. The CDR3 spans 19 residues. The CDR3 protein is CTSSQGRNRGDTTNEKLFF. In DNA form, the CDR3 reads TGCACCAGCAGCCAAGGGCGGAACAGGGGTGATACAACTAATGAAAAACTGTTTTTT.

The V and J genes are TRBV29-1 and TRBJ2-7; possibly TRBD1 for D (6 bases). Germline CDR1 is SQVTM and CDR2 is ANQGSEA. The CDR3 loop spans 14 amino acids. Trimming took off 6 bases at V and 5 bases at J, with 20 bases between the two ends. The CDR3 DNA sequence: TGCAGCGTGATTCGCACAGGGAGTAGGCACGAGCAGTACTTC. Translated: CSVIRTGSRHEQYF.

The V call is TRBV18, the J call TRBJ2-3; no reliable D call. Deletions cut 8 bases from V and 10 bases from J, with 10 bases between. The germline V gene has CDR1 KGHSH and CDR2 LQKENI. The length of the CDR3 is 10 residues. CDR3 nucleotide sequence: TGTGCCAGCGGGCCAGCTGCGCAGTATTTT. Protein sequence: CASGPAAQYF.

The chain uses TRBV5-6 and TRBJ2-3; D may match TRBD1 or TRBD2 (5 bases each). CDR3 length: 15 amino acids. Germline-derived CDR1 and CDR2 are SGHDT and YYEEEE. The V gene lost 4 bases and the J gene lost 4 bases, with 16 bases spanning the gap. CDR3 sequence (DNA): TGTGCCAGCAGCGGGACGACAGCTAAAGCAGATACGCAGTATTTT. The encoded protein is CASSGTTAKADTQYF.

The chain is built from TRBV4-1 and TRBJ2-2, with 7 nucleotides matching TRBD2. The CDR3 is 17 amino acids. After removal of 2 bases from V and 0 bases from J, the junction contained 6 bases not matched to a gene. The germline V gene encodes CDR1 MGHRA and CDR2 YSYEKL. The CDR3 DNA is TGCGCCAGCAGCCAACGGGAGGCAGATACGAACACCGGGGAGCTGTTTTTT. Protein product: CASSQREADTNTGELFF.

This clone appeared once. The rearrangement uses TRBV9 and TRBJ2-2; D uncertain. V lost 0 bases, J lost 0 bases, and 9 bases lay in between. The CDR3 covers 16 residues. In germline, CDR1 is SGDLS, CDR2 YYNGEE. This chain's CDR3 is CASSVGTGANTGELFF. The CDR3 DNA follows: TGTGCCAGCAGCGTAGGGACCGGCGCGAACACCGGGGAGCTGTTTTTT.

The chain joins TRBV10-1 to TRBJ2-3; 7 nucleotides line up with TRBD1. The CDR3 spans 16 residues. The V segment lost 2 bases and the J segment 2 bases; nucleotides outside the gene matches: 7. Germline-derived CDR1 and CDR2 are WNHNN and SYGVQD (reference sequence). CDR3: CASSEERDSFTDTQYF. CDR3 nucleotides: TGCGCCAGCAGTGAGGAGAGGGACAGCTTCACAGATACGCAGTATTTT.

V and J are TRBV27 and TRBJ1-2, with D possibly being TRBD1 (5 bases). The CDR3 has 13 amino acids. The ends were cut back, 6 bases at V and 6 bases at J, with 14 bases in the middle. The V gene's germline CDR1 is MNHEY and CDR2 SMNVEV (reference sequence). The CDR3 reads CASRRGGVNGYTF. The CDR3 DNA follows: TGTGCCAGCAGGCGGGGCGGGGTAAATGGCTACACCTTC.

The chain joins TRBV5-1 to TRBJ2-2; tentatively, D is TRBD1 (5 bases). The CDR3 sequence is 16 residues long. Per the germline V gene, CDR1 is SGHRS and CDR2 is YFSETQ. The V and J ends lost 4 bases and 2 bases respectively, with 15 bases between them. The CDR3 coding sequence is TGCGCCAGCAGCCCTAGGAGAAGGGGAAACACCGGGGAGCTGTTTTTT. This encodes CASSPRRRGNTGELFF.

The V gene is TRBV5-6, the J gene TRBJ1-1, with 7 bases that match TRBD1. CDR3 size: 13 residues. Germline CDR1 is SGHDT and CDR2 is YYEEEE. The J segment lost 7 bases and the V segment lost 0 bases, leaving 3 bases of the junction unmatched. The CDR3 spells CASSLEQGIEAFF. CDR3 nucleotide sequence: TGTGCCAGCAGCTTGGAACAGGGGATTGAAGCTTTCTTT.

The chain recombines TRBV4-1 with TRBJ2-5; D perhaps matches TRBD1 (6 bases). This CDR3 has 16 amino acids. The V gene's germline CDR1 is MGHRA and CDR2 YSYEKL. Trimming cost V 3 bases and J 4 bases, with 18 bases left between them. CDR3 amino acids: CASSQNRDPLLETQYF. The CDR3 coding sequence is TGCGCCAGCAGCCAGAACAGGGACCCCCTTCTAGAGACCCAGTACTTC.